Shown below are 26 T cell receptor beta chains from a single sample sequenced in a study of Graves' ophthalmopathy and Graves' hyperthyroidism. The authors amplified TCR beta CDR3 regions from RNA transcripts. A first-round RT-PCR used HTBI primers, followed by a second-round multiplex PCR. TCRdb reprocessed the multiplex PCR reads via MiXCR and lists one record per CDR3 protein. Here the sample spans 40,000 or so distinct CDR3 sequences, about 50% being singletons. Input material: peripheral blood. The receptors derive from an adult woman with stable Graves' hyperthyroidism.

In this sample, this clonotype turned up many times. The CDR3 here is CSAREAPGANVLTF. The DNA for the CDR3 is TGCAGTGCTAGAGAGGCCCCTGGGGCCAACGTCCTGACTTTC. This chain uses TRBV20-1 with TRBJ2-6; no definite D call. The germline V gene has CDR1 DFQATT and CDR2 SNEGSKA (reference sequence). The CDR3 runs to 14 residues. Trimming took off 0 bases at V and 2 bases at J, with 5 bases between the two ends.

The chain combines TRBV20-1 with TRBJ2-7; 10 bases map to TRBD2. The length of the CDR3 is 14 residues. V shed 2 bases, J shed 5 bases, and the junction held 6 bases outside the gene matches. The germline V gene encodes CDR1 DFQATT and CDR2 SNEGSKA (reference sequence). The CDR3 DNA follows: TGCAGTGCTAGACGGCTAGCGGGAGCTGACGAGCAGTACTTC. Its translation: CSARRLAGADEQYF.

This clonotype occurred once. A junction end diverges from the germline sequence, so it may reflect a read error. The genes are TRBV7-9 and TRBJ2-3, with 10 bases aligning to TRBD2. The CDR3 extends over 14 amino acids. CDR1 SEHNR and CDR2 FQNEAQ come from the germline V gene (reference sequence). CDR3 bases: TGTGCCAGCAGCTCCGGGACTAGCGCAGATACGCAGTACTTT. Translating gives CASSSGTSADTQYF.

Here the CDR3 DNA reads TGCAGCGTTGGGGAGAATAGCAATCAGCCCCAGCATTTT. Amino acid sequence: CSVGENSNQPQHF. The chain carries TRBV29-1 and TRBJ1-5; D gene uncertain. Germline CDR1 and CDR2: SQVTM and ANQGSEA. The CDR3 is 13 residues long. Trimming took off 4 bases at V and 0 bases at J, with 7 bases between the two ends.

This clonotype is judged medium-sized. The chain links TRBV7-6 to TRBJ2-7; TRBD2 matches 11 bases. This CDR3 region has 15 residues. Germline CDR1 is SGHVS and CDR2 is FNYEAQ. The junction had 2 bases not matched to a gene; V was cut back by 1 base and J by 3 bases. This CDR3 is CASSLELAGVYEQYF. In DNA, the CDR3 is TGTGCCAGCAGCTTAGAACTAGCGGGAGTCTACGAGCAGTACTTC. Full variable domain (missing parts from reference TRBV7-6 and TRBJ2-7): GAGVSQSPRYKVTKRGQDVALRCDPISGHVSLYWYRQALGQGPEFLTYFNYEAQQDKSGLPNDRFSAERPEGSISTLTIQRTEQRDSAMYRCASSLELAGVYEQYFGPGTRLTVT.

This CDR3 is CASSYSGQGVDEQYF. In DNA form, the CDR3 reads TGTGCCAGCAGTTACTCGGGACAGGGGGTCGACGAGCAGTACTTC. This sequence joins TRBV6-5 and TRBJ2-7; 11 bases match TRBD1. The ends lost 0 bases at V and 5 bases at J; junction bases unmatched: 3. Germline values: CDR1 MNHEY, CDR2 SVGAGI. The CDR3 loop spans 15 amino acids.

The chain combines TRBV12-3 or TRBV12-4 with TRBJ2-2; D not certain. Trimming removed 6 bases from V and 6 bases from J, with 8 bases in between. The CDR3 is made up of 12 amino acids. The CDR3 sequence is CASSVEPGELFF. The CDR3 DNA reads TGTGCCAGCAGCGTAGAACCCGGGGAGCTGTTTTTT.

The rearrangement joins TRBV15 to TRBJ2-6; tentatively, D is TRBD1 or TRBD2 (6 bases each). The CDR3 has 15 amino acids. CDR1 is LNHNV and CDR2 is YYDKDF in the germline V gene (reference sequence). Trimming removed 0 bases at V and 4 bases at J, with 7 bases between. In DNA form, the CDR3 reads TGTGCCACCAGCAGAGACGGGGGCGGGGCCAACGTCCTGACTTTC. As protein: CATSRDGGGANVLTF.

This chain uses TRBV20-1 with TRBJ2-1, with 10 bases identical to TRBD2. V shed 6 bases, J shed 7 bases, and the junction held 6 bases outside the gene matches. This CDR3 has 13 residues. Germline-derived CDR1 and CDR2 are DFQATT and SNEGSKA (reference sequence). As DNA, the CDR3 is TGCAGTGCCGCAGCGGGAGGGCCGAATGAGCAGTTCTTC. This gives the protein CSAAAGGPNEQFF.

The rearrangement joins TRBV24-1 to TRBJ1-2; possible D gene TRBD1, 5 bases. V shed 4 bases and J shed 4 bases, with 12 bases lying between them. Germline V gives CDR1 KGHDR, CDR2 SFDVKD. The CDR3 runs 14 residues. The CDR3 region is CATSEGGLLYGYTF. The CDR3 nucleotides read TGTGCCACCAGTGAGGGGGGACTCCTCTATGGCTACACCTTC.

At least ten counts were recorded for this clonotype. This chain links TRBV29-1 with TRBJ1-1; D may be TRBD1 (5 bases). V was trimmed by 2 bases and J by 1 base, leaving 11 bases between them. The CDR3 spans 14 residues. Germline assignment: CDR1 SQVTM and CDR2 ANQGSEA. The CDR3 bases are TGCAGCGTTGAACTGGGACTGGCGAACACTGAAGCTTTCTTT. Encoded protein: CSVELGLANTEAFF.

The chain couples TRBV20-1 to TRBJ2-7; tentatively, D is TRBD2 (6 bases). The V end lost 1 base, the J end lost 7 bases, and 11 bases lay between the germline ends. The CDR3 runs to 12 residues. CDR1 is DFQATT, CDR2 SNEGSKA, per germline (reference sequence). CDR3 coding DNA: TGCAGTGCTAGAGGTCCCGGGACTGAGCAGTACTTC. The encoded protein is CSARGPGTEQYF.

The rearrangement uses TRBV20-1 and TRBJ2-7, with 13 bases fitting TRBD2. The CDR3 is 14 residues long. The V gene end was trimmed by 5 bases and the J gene end by 7 bases; junction bases not matched to a gene: 8. Germline lookup yields CDR1 DFQATT and CDR2 SNEGSKA (reference sequence). The CDR3 loop reads CSAYGLAGVGEQYF. CDR3 coding DNA: TGCAGTGCTTACGGACTAGCGGGAGTAGGGGAGCAGTACTTC.

The table lists this clonotype with many counts. The chain couples TRBV3-1 to TRBJ2-7; D is perhaps TRBD2 (5 bases). The V end was cut by 0 bases, the J end by 0 bases, with 18 bases between. The CDR3 is made up of 18 amino acids. Germline lookup yields CDR1 LGHDT and CDR2 YNNKEL (reference sequence). This CDR3 reads CASSQDSLGVYNSYEQYF. CDR3 nucleotides: TGTGCCAGCAGCCAAGATTCTCTCGGGGTCTACAACTCCTACGAGCAGTACTTC.

This rearrangement joins TRBV5-1 to TRBJ1-5, with 8 bases fitting TRBD1. The CDR3 is made up of 13 amino acids. V was pared by 4 bases and J by 7 bases, with 4 bases of the junction left unmatched. CDR1 and CDR2 (germline): SGHRS, YFSETQ. The CDR3 DNA sequence: TGCGCCAGCAGCCACGACAGGGGACAGCCCCAGCATTTT. The encoded protein is CASSHDRGQPQHF.

The chain combines TRBV20-1 with TRBJ2-7; 8 positions agree with TRBD2. Germline assignment: CDR1 DFQATT and CDR2 SNEGSKA (reference sequence). The CDR3 extends over 13 amino acids. V lost 5 bases to trimming and J lost 3 bases; unmatched junction nucleotides: 6. CDR3: CSAWGLVSYEQYF. DNA of the CDR3: TGCAGTGCTTGGGGACTAGTGAGCTACGAGCAGTACTTC.

The table lists this clonotype with many counts. The genes are TRBV27 and TRBJ2-3; the D is unclear. Germline V lookup: CDR1 MNHEY, CDR2 SMNVEV (reference sequence). The length of the CDR3 is 17 residues. Trimming took off 0 bases at V and 3 bases at J, with 16 bases between the two ends. The CDR3 is CASSLSSDQAWTDTQYF. The CDR3 DNA reads as TGTGCCAGCAGTTTATCGAGTGACCAAGCCTGGACAGATACGCAGTATTTT.

The gene calls are TRBV10-3 and TRBJ2-2, with 11 bases matching TRBD2. Germline V gene sequence: CDR1 ENHRY, CDR2 SYGVKD. The CDR3 has 14 amino acids. V was pared by 10 bases and J by 1 base, with 2 bases of the junction left unmatched. CDR3 residues: CATGLAGNTGELFF. For the CDR3, the DNA is TGTGCCACCGGACTAGCGGGGAACACCGGGGAGCTGTTTTTT.

The gene calls are TRBV24-1 and TRBJ2-5; TRBD2 aligns across 14 bases. Losses at the gene ends were 3 bases for V and 4 bases for J; bases not matched to a gene: 3. Germline loops: CDR1 KGHDR, CDR2 SFDVKD. The CDR3 loop spans 16 amino acids. CDR3 amino acids: CATSDATSGRAETQYF. The CDR3 coding sequence is TGTGCCACCAGTGATGCGACTAGCGGGAGGGCAGAGACCCAGTACTTC.

This clonotype was found a few times. V and J are TRBV7-3 and TRBJ1-1, with D unclear. Germline CDR1 reads SGHTA; CDR2 reads FQGTGA. The length of the CDR3 is 14 residues. V lost 4 bases to trimming and J lost 1 base, with 10 bases between them. CDR3 bases: TGTGCCAGCAGCTCAGGAGGTTGGAACACTGAAGCTTTCTTT. Protein: CASSSGGWNTEAFF.

This clonotype was observed many times. V is TRBV9 and J is TRBJ2-2; the D is unclear. V gave up 6 bases and J gave up 6 bases, with 12 bases separating them. Germline CDR1 and CDR2: SGDLS and YYNGEE. The CDR3 is 13 amino acids. In nucleotides, the CDR3 is TGTGCCAGCACCCTACTCACTTCCGGGGAGCTGTTTTTT. Its translation is CASTLLTSGELFF.

This clonotype was detected ten times or more. This chain joins TRBV7-9 and TRBJ1-1; D is ambiguous. CDR1 and CDR2 (germline): SEHNR, FQNEAQ (reference sequence). Trimming took off 5 bases at V and 1 base at J, with 2 bases between the two ends. The CDR3 length is 11 residues. The DNA of the CDR3 is TGTGCCAGCAGCACGAACACTGAAGCTTTCTTT. Encoded protein: CASSTNTEAFF. The complete variable domain, with remaining parts taken from reference TRBV7-9 and TRBJ1-1, reads DTGVSQNPRHKITKRGQNVTFRCDPISEHNRLYWYRQTLGQGPEFLTYFQNEAQLEKSRLLSDRFSAERPKGSFSTLEIQRTEQGDSAMYLCASSTNTEAFFGQGTRLTVV.

Many counts were recorded for this clonotype. The chain has TRBV7-9 and TRBJ1-2; no reliable D call. Germline loops: CDR1 SEHNR, CDR2 FQNEAQ (reference sequence). V shed 7 bases and J shed 4 bases, with 7 bases lying between them. This CDR3 has 11 residues. CDR3 protein: CASNDRYGYTF. DNA for the CDR3: TGTGCCAGCAACGATCGCTATGGCTACACCTTC.

The rearrangement joins TRBV10-3 to TRBJ2-5; tentatively, D is TRBD1 (6 bases). The CDR3 totals 16 residues. Germline CDR1 reads ENHRY; CDR2 reads SYGVKD. Trimming removed 2 bases at V and 3 bases at J, with 16 bases between. CDR3 sequence (DNA): TGTGCCATCAGTGAGGGTTTTCAGGGGCGGGAAGAGACCCAGTACTTC. It translates to CAISEGFQGREETQYF.

This clonotype was seen many times. This chain uses TRBV5-8 with TRBJ2-3, with D unclear. V lost 0 bases to trimming and J lost 4 bases, with 9 bases between them. The CDR3 is 14 residues long. Germline CDR1 is SGHTS and CDR2 is YDEGEE. CDR3 sequence reads: CASSLDRIPDTQYF. The CDR3 nucleotides are TGTGCCAGCAGCTTGGATCGAATCCCAGATACGCAGTATTTT.

Comments on this clonotype: Compared with germline, one end of the junction differs, possibly owing to a read error. This chain uses TRBV5-1 with TRBJ1-5, with 9 bases fitting TRBD1. The CDR3 is 13 residues long. Germline CDR1 is SGHRS and CDR2 is YFSETQ. CDR3 sequence: CAGSLDRGQPQHF. In DNA, the CDR3 is TGCGCCGGCAGCCTGGACAGGGGACAGCCCCAGCATTTT. Combining the CDR3 with reference TRBV5-1 and TRBJ1-5 gives the whole variable domain KAGVTQTPRYLIKTRGQQVTLSCSPISGHRSVSWYQQTPGQGLQFLFEYFSETQRNKGNFPGRFSGRQFSNSRSEMNVSTLELGDSALYLCAGSLDRGQPQHFGDGTRLSIL.